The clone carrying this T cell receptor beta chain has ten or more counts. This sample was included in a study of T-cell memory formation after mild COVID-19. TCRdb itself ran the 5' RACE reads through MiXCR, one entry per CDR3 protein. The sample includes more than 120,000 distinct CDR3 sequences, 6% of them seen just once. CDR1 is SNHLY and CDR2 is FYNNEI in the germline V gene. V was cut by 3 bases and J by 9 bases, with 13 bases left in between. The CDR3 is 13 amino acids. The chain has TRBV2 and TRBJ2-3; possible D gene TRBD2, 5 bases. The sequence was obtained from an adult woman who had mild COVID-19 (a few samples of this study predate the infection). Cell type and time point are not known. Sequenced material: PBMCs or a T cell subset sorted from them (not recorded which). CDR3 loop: CASSDRRGDTQYF. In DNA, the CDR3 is TGTGCCAGCAGTGATCGCCGGGGAGACACGCAGTATTTT.